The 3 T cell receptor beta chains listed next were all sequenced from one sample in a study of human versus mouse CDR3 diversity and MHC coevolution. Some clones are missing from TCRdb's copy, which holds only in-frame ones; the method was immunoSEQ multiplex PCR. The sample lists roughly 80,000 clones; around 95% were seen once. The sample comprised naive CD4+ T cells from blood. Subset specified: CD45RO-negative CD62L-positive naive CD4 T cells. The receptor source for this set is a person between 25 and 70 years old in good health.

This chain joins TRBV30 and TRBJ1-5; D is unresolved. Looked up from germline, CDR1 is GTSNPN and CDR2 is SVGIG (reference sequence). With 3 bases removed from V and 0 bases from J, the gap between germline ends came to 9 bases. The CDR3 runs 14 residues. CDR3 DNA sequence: TGTGCCTGGAGCGCGGTGGATAGCAATCAGCCCCAGCATTTT. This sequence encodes CAWSAVDSNQPQHF.

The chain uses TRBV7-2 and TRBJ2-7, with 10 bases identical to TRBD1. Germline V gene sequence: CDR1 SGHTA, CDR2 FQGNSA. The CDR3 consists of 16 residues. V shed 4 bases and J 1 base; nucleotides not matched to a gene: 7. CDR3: CASSYYLGQGSYEQYF. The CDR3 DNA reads TGTGCCAGCAGCTACTACCTGGGACAGGGGTCCTACGAGCAGTACTTC.

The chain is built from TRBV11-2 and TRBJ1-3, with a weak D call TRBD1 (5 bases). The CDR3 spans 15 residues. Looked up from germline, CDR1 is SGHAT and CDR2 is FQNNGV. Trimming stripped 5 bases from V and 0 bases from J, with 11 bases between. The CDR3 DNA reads TGTGCCAGCAGCCTCGACAGTCTCTCTGGAAACACCATATATTTT. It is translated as CASSLDSLSGNTIYF.